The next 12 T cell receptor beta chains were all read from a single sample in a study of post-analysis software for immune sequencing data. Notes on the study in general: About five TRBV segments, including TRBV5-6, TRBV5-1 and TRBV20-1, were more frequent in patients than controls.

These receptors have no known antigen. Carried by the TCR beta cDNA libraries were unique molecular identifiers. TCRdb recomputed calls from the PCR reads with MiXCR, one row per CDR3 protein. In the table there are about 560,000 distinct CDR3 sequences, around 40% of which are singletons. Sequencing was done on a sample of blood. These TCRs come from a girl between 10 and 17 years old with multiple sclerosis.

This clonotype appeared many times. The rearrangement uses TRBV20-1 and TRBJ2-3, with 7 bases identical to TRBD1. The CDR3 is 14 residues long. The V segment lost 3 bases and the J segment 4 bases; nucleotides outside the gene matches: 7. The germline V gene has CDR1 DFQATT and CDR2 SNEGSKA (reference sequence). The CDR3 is CSARPRGPADTQYF. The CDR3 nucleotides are TGCAGTGCTAGGCCAAGGGGGCCGGCAGATACGCAGTATTTT.

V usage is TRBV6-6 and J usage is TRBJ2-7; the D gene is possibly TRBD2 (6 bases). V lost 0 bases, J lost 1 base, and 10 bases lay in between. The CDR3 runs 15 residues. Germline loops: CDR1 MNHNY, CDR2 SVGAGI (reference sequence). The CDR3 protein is CASSYSRLGSYEQYF. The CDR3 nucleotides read TGTGCCAGCAGTTACTCTCGACTAGGGTCCTACGAGCAGTACTTC.

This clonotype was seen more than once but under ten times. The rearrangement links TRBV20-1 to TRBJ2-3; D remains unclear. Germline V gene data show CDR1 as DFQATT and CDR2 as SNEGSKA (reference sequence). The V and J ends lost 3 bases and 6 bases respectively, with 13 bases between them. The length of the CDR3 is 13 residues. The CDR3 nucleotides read TGCAGTGCTAGGAATCCTCCGTCCGATACGCAGTATTTT. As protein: CSARNPPSDTQYF.

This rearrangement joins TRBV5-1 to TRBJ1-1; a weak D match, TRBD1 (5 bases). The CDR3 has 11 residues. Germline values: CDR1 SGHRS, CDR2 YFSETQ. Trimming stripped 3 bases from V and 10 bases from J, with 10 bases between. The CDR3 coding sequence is TGCGCCAGCAGCTCCAGGGAAGCAGCTTTCTTT. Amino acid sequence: CASSSREAAFF.

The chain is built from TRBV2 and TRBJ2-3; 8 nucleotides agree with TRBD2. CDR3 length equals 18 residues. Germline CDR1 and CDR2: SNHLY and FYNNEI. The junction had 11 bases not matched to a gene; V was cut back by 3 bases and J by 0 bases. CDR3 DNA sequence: TGTGCCAGCAGTGACGGGAGGGACGGGAGGCCTAGCACAGATACGCAGTATTTT. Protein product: CASSDGRDGRPSTDTQYF.

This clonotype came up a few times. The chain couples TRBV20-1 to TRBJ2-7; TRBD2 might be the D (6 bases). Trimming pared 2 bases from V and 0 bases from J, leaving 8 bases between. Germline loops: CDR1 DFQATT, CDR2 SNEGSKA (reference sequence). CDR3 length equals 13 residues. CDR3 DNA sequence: TGCAGTGCTAGACAGGACTACTCCTACGAGCAGTACTTC. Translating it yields CSARQDYSYEQYF.

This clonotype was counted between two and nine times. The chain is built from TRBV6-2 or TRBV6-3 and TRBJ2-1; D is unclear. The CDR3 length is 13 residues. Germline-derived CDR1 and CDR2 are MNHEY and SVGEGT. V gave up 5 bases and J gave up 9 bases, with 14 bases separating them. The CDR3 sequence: CASSRSGEREQFF. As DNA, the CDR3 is TGTGCCAGCAGTCGCTCTGGAGAGCGTGAGCAGTTCTTC.

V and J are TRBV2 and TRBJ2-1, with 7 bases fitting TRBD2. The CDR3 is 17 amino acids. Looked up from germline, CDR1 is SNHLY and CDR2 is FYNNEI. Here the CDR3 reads CALEGGGPPQSNNEQFF. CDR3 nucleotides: TGTGCTCTCGAGGGCGGGGGTCCCCCTCAGTCAAACAATGAGCAGTTCTTC.

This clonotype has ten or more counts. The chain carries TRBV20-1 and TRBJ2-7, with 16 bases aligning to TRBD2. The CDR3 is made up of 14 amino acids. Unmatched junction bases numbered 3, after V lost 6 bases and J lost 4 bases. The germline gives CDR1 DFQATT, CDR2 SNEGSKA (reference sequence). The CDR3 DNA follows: TGCAGTGCCCCGGGACTAGCGGGAGGGTACGAGCAGTACTTC. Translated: CSAPGLAGGYEQYF.

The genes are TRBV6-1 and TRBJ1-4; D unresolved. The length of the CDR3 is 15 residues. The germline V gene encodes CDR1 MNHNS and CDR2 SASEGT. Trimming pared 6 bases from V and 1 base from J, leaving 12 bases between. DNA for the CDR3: TGTGCCAGCAGACTGGATTGGGGAACTAATGAAAAACTGTTTTTT. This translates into CASRLDWGTNEKLFF.

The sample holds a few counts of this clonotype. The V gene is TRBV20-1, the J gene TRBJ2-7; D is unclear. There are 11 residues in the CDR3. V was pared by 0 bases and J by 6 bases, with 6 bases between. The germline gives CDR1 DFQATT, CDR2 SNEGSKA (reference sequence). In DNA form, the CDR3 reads TGCAGTGCTAGAGAGACCCGCGAGCAGTACTTC. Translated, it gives CSARETREQYF.

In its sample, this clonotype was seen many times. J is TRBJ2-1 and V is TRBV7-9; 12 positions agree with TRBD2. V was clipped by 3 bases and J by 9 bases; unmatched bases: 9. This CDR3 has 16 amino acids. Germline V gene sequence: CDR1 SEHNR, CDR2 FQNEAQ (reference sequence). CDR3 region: CASSFGLAGGLSEQFF. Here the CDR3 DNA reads TGTGCCAGCAGCTTTGGGCTAGCGGGAGGGCTCAGTGAGCAGTTCTTC.